The clone carrying this T cell receptor (beta chain) was seen repeatedly, ten times or more. Its antigen is currently unknown. This entry belongs to a study of CD8 T cells in ankylosing spondylitis. From the 5' RACE reads, TCRdb called clonotypes with MiXCR, one entry per CDR3 protein. Here the sample spans 290,000 or so distinct CDR3 sequences, 20% being singletons. Findings and caveats of the study: Blood from ankylosing spondylitis patients appeared to carry a characteristic roughly eight-variant TCR beta motif. Reportedly, matched ankylosing spondylitis synovial fluid was significantly enriched for disease-linked clones.

The V end was cut by 5 bases, the J end by 8 bases, with 15 bases between. The CDR3 runs to 13 residues. The sample consisted of blood, either unsorted or a sorted T cell fraction (not recorded which). The sequence came from a female donor with ankylosing spondylitis or in good health (not recorded which). The chain uses TRBV12-3 or TRBV12-4 and TRBJ1-2; D gene ambiguous. Here the CDR3 reads CASSASRVGGYTF. The CDR3 nucleotides are TGTGCCAGCAGTGCTAGTCGTGTAGGGGGCTACACCTTC.